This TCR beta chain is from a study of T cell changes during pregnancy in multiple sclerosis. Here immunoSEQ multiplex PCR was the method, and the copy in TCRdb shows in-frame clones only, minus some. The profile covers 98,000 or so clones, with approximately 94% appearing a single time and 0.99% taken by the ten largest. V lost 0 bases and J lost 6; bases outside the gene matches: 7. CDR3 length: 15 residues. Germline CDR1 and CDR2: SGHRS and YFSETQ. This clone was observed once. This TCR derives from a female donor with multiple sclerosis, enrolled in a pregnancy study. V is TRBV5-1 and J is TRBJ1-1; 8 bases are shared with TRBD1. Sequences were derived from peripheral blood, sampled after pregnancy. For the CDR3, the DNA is TGCGCCAGCAGCTTGGGGACAGGGAGTAAATCTGAAGCTTTCTTT. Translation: CASSLGTGSKSEAFF. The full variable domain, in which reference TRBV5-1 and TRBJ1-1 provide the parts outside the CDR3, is KAGVTQTPRYLIKTRGQQVTLSCSPISGHRSVSWYQQTPGQGLQFLFEYFSETQRNKGNFPGRFSGRQFSNSRSEMNVSTLELGDSALYLCASSLGTGSKSEAFFGQGTRLTVV.